The 2 T cell receptor beta chains below all came from one sample that was sequenced in a study of T-cell memory formation after mild COVID-19. MiXCR, run by TCRdb on the 5' RACE reads, gives a single entry per CDR3 protein. The table shows some 490,000 distinct CDR3 sequences, with around a sixth occurring only once. Sequenced input: PBMCs or a T cell subset sorted from them (not recorded which). The receptors originated from an adult woman who had mild COVID-19 (a few samples of this study predate the infection). Cell type and time point are not known.

The genes are TRBV3-1 and TRBJ2-3, with D uncertain. V was pared by 7 bases and J by 0 bases, with 8 bases between. CDR1 is LGHDT and CDR2 is YNNKEL in the germline V gene (reference sequence). The CDR3 spans 13 residues. The CDR3 region is CASKDASTDTQYF. The DNA for the CDR3 is TGTGCCAGCAAGGACGCTAGCACAGATACGCAGTATTTT.

In DNA form, the CDR3 reads TGCGCCAGCAGGGGGGAGGTTGGGATTATCGCCTACGAGCAGTACTTC. This codes for CASRGEVGIIAYEQYF. The chain employs TRBV5-1 and TRBJ2-7, with a weak D call TRBD2 (6 bases). The CDR3 is 16 amino acids. Per germline, CDR1 SGHRS and CDR2 YFSETQ. The V end lost 5 bases, the J end lost 2 bases, and 20 bases lay between the germline ends.